This T cell receptor (beta chain) was sequenced in a study of human T cells and chemical hapten exposure. The germline gives CDR1 SGHTA, CDR2 FQGNSA. The CDR3 spans 14 residues. The V and J ends lost 2 bases and 7 bases respectively, with 14 bases between them. MiXCR was run by TCRdb on the RACE reads, yielding one entry per CDR3 protein. The repertoire includes about 110,000 distinct CDR3 sequences, about 10% of them detected once, and under 4.5% sits in the top ten. Time point in this sample: patch test 1, 2 weeks after DPC sensitization. Treatment: therapeutic diphenylcyclopropenone sensitization with weekly scalp DPC.

The TCR comes from a woman aged 40-49 years with alopecia areata. Some clones in this sample may be carry-over from other donors' samples. This rearrangement joins TRBV7-2 to TRBJ1-1; D is possibly TRBD1 (5 bases). The sample consisted of whole blood, taken in connection with sensitization to the hapten diphenylcyclopropenone (DPC). CDR3 coding DNA: TGTGCCAGCAGCTTATGGCAGGGAATGGGTGAAGCTTTCTTT. This gives the protein CASSLWQGMGEAFF. Looking up the rest from reference TRBV7-2 and TRBJ1-1 gives the full variable domain: GAGVSQSPSNKVTEKGKDVELRCDPISGHTALYWYRQSLGQGLEFLIYFQGNSAPDKSGLPSDRFSAERTGGSVSTLTIQRTQQEDSAVYLCASSLWQGMGEAFFGQGTRLTVV.